This TCR beta chain was recovered during a study of T cells after yellow fever vaccination. Study information: Fractions low in cell number were prepared with SMART-Seq v4 Ultra Low Input. Study-wide results and caveats: Only a minor proportion of clonotypes was detected across both CD4 and CD8 compartments. Clones that expanded after primary vaccination mostly reappeared after the booster (roughly 96% CD4, roughly 87% CD8). There was a possibility that FACS-sorted repertoires contained abundant clonotypes contaminating from the bulk population.

This clonotype was counted at least ten times. Its matching antigen is unknown. MiXCR was run by TCRdb on the 5' RACE reads, yielding one entry per CDR3 protein. Of some 560,000 distinct CDR3 sequences in the sample, 15% to 20% were seen once. Per germline, CDR1 SGHRS and CDR2 YFSETQ. The CDR3 loop spans 14 amino acids. Deletions cut 4 bases from V and 3 bases from J, with 12 bases between. The source of this sequence is a man aged 25-45 years who received the YFV17D yellow fever vaccine. The V and J genes are TRBV5-1 and TRBJ2-3; the D call may be TRBD1 or TRBD2 (5 bases each). This specimen was PBMCs, taken 15 days after the yellow fever booster vaccination. The CDR3 sequence is CASSPSWGTDTQYF. CDR3 nucleotides: TGCGCCAGCAGCCCCTCGTGGGGGACAGATACGCAGTATTTT. The whole variable domain, remainder taken from reference TRBV5-1 and TRBJ2-3, is KAGVTQTPRYLIKTRGQQVTLSCSPISGHRSVSWYQQTPGQGLQFLFEYFSETQRNKGNFPGRFSGRQFSNSRSEMNVSTLELGDSALYLCASSPSWGTDTQYFGPGTRLTVL.